Listed below are T cell receptor beta chains from one sample, sequenced in a study of shared clonotypes between healthy human individuals. Using immunoSEQ multiplex PCR, the repertoire was profiled, and TCRdb retains in-frame clones only, with some absent. The sample carries 2 million to 2.5 million clones, over 85% recorded once. Source material: naive CD4+ T cells from PBMCs. These receptors came from a man aged 18-30 years in good health. Some clones in this sample may be carry-over from other donors' samples. Both conserved end residues are part of each CDR3. Fields, in order: clone size, V gene, J gene, D gene, CDR3 DNA, CDR3 protein. D genes are given only for firm matches. Size tells how often a clone was seen (once, few, many) or the class of an expanded clone, and some rows leave it out.

clone size: -
V gene: TRBV2
J gene: TRBJ2-3
D gene: -
CDR3 DNA: TGTGCCAGCAGTGAAGTGGGGAGAAAAACTAGCACAGATACGCAGTATTTT
CDR3 protein: CASSEVGRKTSTDTQYF

clone size: -
V gene: TRBV19
J gene: TRBJ1-1
D gene: -
CDR3 DNA: TGTGCCAGTAGTGTATTCCAGATGAACACTGAAGCTTTCTTT
CDR3 protein: CASSVFQMNTEAFF

clone size: -
V gene: TRBV28
J gene: TRBJ1-1
D gene: -
CDR3 DNA: TGTGCCAGCAGAGAAAACAGGGAAGCTTTCTTT
CDR3 protein: CASRENREAFF

clone size: -
V gene: TRBV5-1
J gene: TRBJ1-1
D gene: -
CDR3 DNA: TGCGCCAGCAGCTTTGGGAGGGGGAACACTGAAGCTTTCTTT
CDR3 protein: CASSFGRGNTEAFF

clone size: -
V gene: TRBV23-1
J gene: TRBJ1-5
D gene: -
CDR3 DNA: TGCGCCAGCAGTCCCTCCTCGGACCGGGAAGATCAGCCCCAGCATTTT
CDR3 protein: CASSPSSDREDQPQHF

clone size: -
V gene: TRBV5-1
J gene: TRBJ2-5
D gene: -
CDR3 DNA: TGCGCCAGCAGCTTGCGCGGACAAGAGACCCAGTACTTC
CDR3 protein: CASSLRGQETQYF

clone size: -
V gene: TRBV23-1
J gene: TRBJ2-7
D gene: -
CDR3 DNA: TGCGCCAGCAGTCAATCTGCGGTGCGTGAATCGCACTCCTACGAGCAGTACTTC
CDR3 protein: CASSQSAVRESHSYEQYF

clone size: once
V gene: TRBV7-3
J gene: TRBJ2-7
D gene: -
CDR3 DNA: TGTGCCAGCAGCTTAATGGGAGGTTCCTACGAGCAGTACTTC
CDR3 protein: CASSLMGGSYEQYF

clone size: -
V gene: TRBV25-1
J gene: TRBJ2-1
D gene: -
CDR3 DNA: TGTGCCAGCAGCCGGTCCGGCAATGAGCAGTTCTTC
CDR3 protein: CASSRSGNEQFF

clone size: -
V gene: TRBV28
J gene: TRBJ1-2
D gene: -
CDR3 DNA: TGTGCCAGCAGTTTACCCCCGGGAATGAACTATGGCTACACCTTC
CDR3 protein: CASSLPPGMNYGYTF

clone size: -
V gene: TRBV28
J gene: TRBJ2-4
D gene: -
CDR3 DNA: TGTGCCAGCAGTCACAGTCGCAACGTTCAGTACTTC
CDR3 protein: CASSHSRNVQYF

clone size: -
V gene: TRBV7-2
J gene: TRBJ2-5
D gene: -
CDR3 DNA: TGTGCCAGCAGCTCCCGGGCGGAGACCCAGTACTTC
CDR3 protein: CASSSRAETQYF

clone size: -
V gene: TRBV11-2
J gene: TRBJ1-4
D gene: -
CDR3 DNA: TGTGCCAGCAGCTTAGCCGGTGAGGGAGAACTGTTTTTT
CDR3 protein: CASSLAGEGELFF

clone size: -
V gene: TRBV7-2
J gene: TRBJ2-3
D gene: TRBD2
CDR3 DNA: TGTGCCAGCAGCTTAGGTTTCTTAGCGGGAACAGATACGCAGTATTTT
CDR3 protein: CASSLGFLAGTDTQYF

clone size: -
V gene: TRBV19
J gene: TRBJ1-5
D gene: -
CDR3 DNA: TGTGCCAGTAGTGCCCCTAAGAGGGGCAATCAGCCCCAGCATTTT
CDR3 protein: CASSAPKRGNQPQHF

clone size: -
V gene: TRBV5-1
J gene: TRBJ2-7
D gene: -
CDR3 DNA: TGCGCCAGCAGCCCGAGTGGGGCGTCCAACTACGAGCAGTACTTC
CDR3 protein: CASSPSGASNYEQYF

clone size: -
V gene: TRBV7-3
J gene: TRBJ2-1
D gene: -
CDR3 DNA: TGTGCCAGCAGCCCCGATGCCTACAATGAGCAGTTCTTC
CDR3 protein: CASSPDAYNEQFF

clone size: -
V gene: TRBV7-9
J gene: TRBJ2-7
D gene: TRBD1
CDR3 DNA: TGTGCCAGCAGCCCGGGGACAGGGGGATCCTACGAGCAGTACTTC
CDR3 protein: CASSPGTGGSYEQYF

clone size: -
V gene: TRBV7-9
J gene: TRBJ1-3
D gene: -
CDR3 DNA: TGTGCCAGCAGCCCGGGCACGGGAAACACCATATATTTT
CDR3 protein: CASSPGTGNTIYF

clone size: -
V gene: TRBV11-3
J gene: TRBJ1-1
D gene: -
CDR3 DNA: TGTGCCAGCAGCCAGGGTATCGACACTGAAGCTTTCTTT
CDR3 protein: CASSQGIDTEAFF

clone size: -
V gene: TRBV25-1
J gene: TRBJ2-5
D gene: -
CDR3 DNA: TGTGCCAGCAGTCCCGGGGGTAGCGGACGTCGGGAGACCCAGTACTTC
CDR3 protein: CASSPGGSGRRETQYF

clone size: once
V gene: TRBV6-6
J gene: TRBJ1-4
D gene: TRBD1
CDR3 DNA: TGTGCCAGCAGTTACCTGGACAGGCGTGAAAAACTGTTTTTT
CDR3 protein: CASSYLDRREKLFF

clone size: -
V gene: TRBV6-1
J gene: TRBJ1-5
D gene: TRBD1
CDR3 DNA: TGTGCCAGCAGTCTTACAGGGGGCGGCAATCAGCCCCAGCATTTT
CDR3 protein: CASSLTGGGNQPQHF

clone size: -
V gene: TRBV28
J gene: TRBJ2-5
D gene: -
CDR3 DNA: TGTGCCAGCAGTTTCGACAGGAGAAGAGAGACCCAGTACTTC
CDR3 protein: CASSFDRRRETQYF

clone size: -
V gene: TRBV5-1
J gene: TRBJ2-1
D gene: -
CDR3 DNA: TGCGCCAGCAGCTTGCAGAGTGGTCTTCACAATGAGCAGTTCTTC
CDR3 protein: CASSLQSGLHNEQFF

clone size: -
V gene: TRBV29-1
J gene: TRBJ2-1
D gene: -
CDR3 DNA: TGCAGCGTTGAGGGGGGTGGGAGCCCCTACAATGAGCAGTTCTTC
CDR3 protein: CSVEGGGSPYNEQFF

clone size: -
V gene: TRBV5-1
J gene: TRBJ2-1
D gene: TRBD2
CDR3 DNA: TGCGCCAGCAGCTTGGCTGTAGCGGGTTACAATGAGCAGTTCTTC
CDR3 protein: CASSLAVAGYNEQFF

clone size: -
V gene: TRBV5-4
J gene: TRBJ2-1
D gene: -
CDR3 DNA: TGTGCCAGCAGCCCTAGACGGTTAGCCACCAATGAGCAGTTCTTC
CDR3 protein: CASSPRRLATNEQFF

clone size: -
V gene: TRBV15
J gene: TRBJ1-1
D gene: -
CDR3 DNA: TGTGCCACCAGCAGAGGCCAACAGGAGTGGGCTTTCTTT
CDR3 protein: CATSRGQQEWAFF

clone size: -
V gene: TRBV28
J gene: TRBJ1-2
D gene: -
CDR3 DNA: TGTGCCAGCACCTTGGGGGGGTCCCCCAACTATGGCTACACCTTC
CDR3 protein: CASTLGGSPNYGYTF

clone size: -
V gene: TRBV7-6
J gene: TRBJ2-6
D gene: -
CDR3 DNA: TGTGCCAGCAGCCAGGATTCTGGGGCCAACGTCCTGACTTTC
CDR3 protein: CASSQDSGANVLTF

clone size: -
V gene: TRBV5-1
J gene: TRBJ2-3
D gene: TRBD1
CDR3 DNA: TGCGCCAGCAGCCTCGGGACAGGGATGGATACGCAGTATTTT
CDR3 protein: CASSLGTGMDTQYF

clone size: once
V gene: TRBV12-5
J gene: TRBJ2-5
D gene: -
CDR3 DNA: TGTGCTAGTGGTTTGGGCGGAGAGACCCAGTACTTC
CDR3 protein: CASGLGGETQYF

clone size: -
V gene: TRBV11-2
J gene: TRBJ2-5
D gene: -
CDR3 DNA: TGTGCCAGCAGCTCCACCTCGGGTGGGAGCTTCGAGAAGACCCAGTACTTC
CDR3 protein: CASSSTSGGSFEKTQYF

clone size: -
V gene: TRBV21-1
J gene: TRBJ2-7
D gene: -
CDR3 DNA: TGTGCCAGCAAGTGGGACAGGGGCTACGAGCAGTACTTC
CDR3 protein: CASKWDRGYEQYF

clone size: once
V gene: TRBV30
J gene: TRBJ1-4
D gene: TRBD1
CDR3 DNA: TGTGCCTGGAGTACACAGGGGGCGGGTGAAAAACTGTTTTTT
CDR3 protein: CAWSTQGAGEKLFF

clone size: -
V gene: TRBV2
J gene: TRBJ1-4
D gene: TRBD1
CDR3 DNA: TGTGCCACCAGAACCGGGACAGGGTGGGAAAAACTGTTTTTT
CDR3 protein: CATRTGTGWEKLFF

clone size: -
V gene: TRBV28
J gene: TRBJ2-7
D gene: -
CDR3 DNA: TGTGCCACCACCCGATGGACGGGTACCTACGAGCAGTACTTC
CDR3 protein: CATTRWTGTYEQYF

clone size: -
V gene: TRBV7-9
J gene: TRBJ1-5
D gene: -
CDR3 DNA: TGTGCCAGCAGCTTAGTAGGACACCAAGGCAATCAGCCCCAGCATTTT
CDR3 protein: CASSLVGHQGNQPQHF

clone size: -
V gene: TRBV6-5
J gene: TRBJ2-7
D gene: -
CDR3 DNA: TGTGCCAGCAGTTACTCTGGCGGGGAGCAGTACTTC
CDR3 protein: CASSYSGGEQYF

clone size: -
V gene: TRBV4-2
J gene: TRBJ2-1
D gene: -
CDR3 DNA: TGTGCCAGCAGCCGCGACGTCGGGGACTATGAGCAGTTCTTC
CDR3 protein: CASSRDVGDYEQFF

clone size: -
V gene: TRBV27
J gene: TRBJ2-1
D gene: TRBD2
CDR3 DNA: TGTGCCACCGTAGCGGGACAACGTTTCAATGAGCAGTTCTTC
CDR3 protein: CATVAGQRFNEQFF

clone size: -
V gene: TRBV7-7
J gene: TRBJ2-3
D gene: TRBD1
CDR3 DNA: TGTGCCAGCAGCTTAGGGACAGGGCTTACTACGCAGTATTTT
CDR3 protein: CASSLGTGLTTQYF

clone size: -
V gene: TRBV5-4
J gene: TRBJ1-2
D gene: TRBD1
CDR3 DNA: TGTGCCACCACGGGACCAGGGGGAGGCTACACCTTC
CDR3 protein: CATTGPGGGYTF

clone size: -
V gene: TRBV28
J gene: TRBJ2-2
D gene: -
CDR3 DNA: TGTGCCAGCAGTTATCGGCGGGAAGACACCGGGGAGCTGTTTTTT
CDR3 protein: CASSYRREDTGELFF

clone size: -
V gene: TRBV29-1
J gene: TRBJ2-3
D gene: -
CDR3 DNA: TGCAGCGTTGCAGGGGGGGCGGGCACAGATACGCAGTATTTT
CDR3 protein: CSVAGGAGTDTQYF

clone size: -
V gene: TRBV5-6
J gene: TRBJ2-7
D gene: -
CDR3 DNA: TGTGCCAGCAGCTTCCGCCCCGGCTCCTACGAGCAGTACTTC
CDR3 protein: CASSFRPGSYEQYF

clone size: -
V gene: TRBV5-4
J gene: TRBJ2-1
D gene: -
CDR3 DNA: TGTGCCAGCAGCATACTACTAGACGGGTACAATGAGCAGTTCTTC
CDR3 protein: CASSILLDGYNEQFF

clone size: -
V gene: TRBV2
J gene: TRBJ2-5
D gene: -
CDR3 DNA: TGTGCCAGCAGTACGGCTGGGGGGAATGGCGTGACCCAGTACTTC
CDR3 protein: CASSTAGGNGVTQYF